Included here is one T cell receptor beta chain sequence, with context. Its antigen specificity is not known. Per-nucleotide qualities are absent, and no much larger clonotype sits a single base away. This entry belongs to a study of blood T cell repertoires in COVID-19 (TCRdb year 2020). For the study in its entirety: Collaborator samples came from the United States, Italy and Spain and covered acute and convalescent phases of COVID-19. The material from the prospective study consisted of cDNA or gDNA derived from T cells, B-cell-depleted T cells, or PBMCs. The dataset comprised deeply sampled blood TCRbeta repertoires from subjects exposed to, actively infected with, or recovered from COVID-19. The repertoires were made available in a free public database intended to serve as a resource for research on the immune response to SARS-CoV-2. Samples were obtained from the ongoing ImmuneRACE study (first 160 participants) and from about 1,300 subjects provided by 6 global collaborators. Sample metadata almost always included a de-identified subject ID, COVID-19 status, age in years and sex. Where available, HLA class I and class II types were obtained from metadata supplied by the sample provider rather than from assay-based typing.

The immunoSEQ Assay, a bias-controlled multiplex PCR, was used to amplify TCRbeta CDR3 regions from genomic DNA. As for how the authors treated the data: The number of nucleated cells in each sample was estimated from the amplification of reference gene primers within the assay. Sequence reads were collapsed and filtered to measure the absolute abundance of every unique TCRbeta CDR3 rearrangement. For each sample, productive Simpson clonality was calculated as the square root of Simpson's diversity index over productive rearrangements. Here the immuneACCESS table is served through TCRdb, limited to in-frame sequences with V and J called. Missing clones are a known gap in these copies; in checked studies unresolved V genes cover under half, and the rest lacks a known reason. Clone size and the V and J calls come from that table; the DNA yielded D and trimming. In all, the sample holds roughly 95,000 clones, and roughly 80% of those were seen once. The top ten constitute 15% to 20% of the sample.

Whole blood was collected in K2EDTA tubes by collaborating institutions according to the institutions' own protocols. Collaborator samples were shipped for TCRbeta analysis as frozen whole blood, isolated PBMCs, or DNA extracted from either sample type. Overall results and qualifications from the work: The quantity of clinical and demographic metadata differed by source and by participant and was supplied without curation.

The CDR3 sequence holds 13 residues, the cysteine and phenylalanine included. This entry keeps only the CDR3 DNA: 39 bases, framed from base 1. Trimming at the junction amounts to 3 bases on V and 3 bases on J, and the germline ends lie 6 bases apart. The TCR sequence derives from a man older than 75 with acute or convalescent COVID-19. This chain is built from TRBV12-3 or TRBV12-4 and TRBJ1-3; there is no confident call for the D gene. Specimen: peripheral blood. The DNA reads TGTGCCAGCAGTTTCCTAGGTGGAAACACCATATATTTT. This yields the protein CASSFLGGNTIYF.